Following are 26 T cell receptor beta chains from one sample sequenced in a study of blood T cell repertoires in COVID-19. Using immunoSEQ multiplex PCR, the repertoire was profiled, and TCRdb retains in-frame clones only, with some absent. The sample holds about 210,000 clones, 88% seen once. Sequencing used peripheral blood. These receptors were obtained from a man in his 70s with acute or convalescent COVID-19.

The chain is built from TRBV4-3 and TRBJ2-1; tentatively, D is TRBD2 (6 bases). CDR3 length equals 13 residues. CDR1 LGHNA and CDR2 YSLEER come from the germline V gene. V was shortened by 3 bases and J by 9 bases, with 12 bases between the two germline ends. CDR3 sequence: CASSQGIGGEQFF. DNA for the CDR3: TGCGCCAGCAGCCAGGGGATCGGGGGTGAGCAGTTCTTC.

This clone has a single count. The chain couples TRBV29-1 to TRBJ1-1; D is perhaps TRBD1 (5 bases). The CDR3 length is 15 residues. Germline values: CDR1 SQVTM, CDR2 ANQGSEA. V lost 3 bases and J 6 bases, leaving 20 bases between the germline ends. Here the CDR3 reads CSVDNQGGSTSEAFF. CDR3 nucleotides: TGCAGCGTTGACAATCAGGGTGGGTCCACCTCTGAAGCTTTCTTT.

V usage is TRBV9 and J usage is TRBJ2-3; D unresolved. With 0 bases removed from V and 0 bases from J, the gap between germline ends came to 5 bases. This CDR3 has 14 amino acids. Germline V gives CDR1 SGDLS, CDR2 YYNGEE. The DNA for the CDR3 is TGTGCCAGCAGCGTAGGGCCGAGCACAGATACGCAGTATTTT. It is translated as CASSVGPSTDTQYF.

This chain joins TRBV9 and TRBJ1-1; D call uncertain. This CDR3 comprises 15 residues. Germline lookup yields CDR1 SGDLS and CDR2 YYNGEE. Trimming stripped 6 bases from V and 0 bases from J, with 15 bases between. The CDR3 DNA reads TGTGCCAGCAATCGATATGGGCAGCTGAACACTGAAGCTTTCTTT. Amino acids: CASNRYGQLNTEAFF.

The V and J genes are TRBV27 and TRBJ1-2, with 8 nucleotides matching TRBD1. The CDR3 runs to 15 residues. CDR1 is MNHEY and CDR2 is SMNVEV in the germline V gene (reference sequence). V trimming: 5 bases; J trimming: 4 bases; junction bases outside the gene matches: 9. The CDR3 reads CASSIGQGRGYGYTF. The CDR3 nucleotides are TGTGCCAGCAGTATAGGACAGGGAAGAGGCTATGGCTACACCTTC.

J is TRBJ1-6 and V is TRBV7-9; D unclear. Germline V lookup: CDR1 SEHNR, CDR2 FQNEAQ (reference sequence). This CDR3 is 12 amino acids long. The V gene lost 7 bases and the J gene lost 7 bases, with 8 bases spanning the gap. The CDR3 region is CASKAENSPLHF. In DNA, the CDR3 is TGTGCCAGCAAGGCGGAGAATTCACCCCTCCACTTT.

V and J are TRBV7-2 and TRBJ1-2; a possible D gene is TRBD1 (6 bases). CDR3 length equals 15 residues. CDR1 and CDR2 from the germline V gene are SGHTA and FQGNSA. V was pared by 5 bases and J by 2 bases, with 15 bases between. The chain's CDR3 is CASSTGTHFNYGYTF. CDR3 nucleotide sequence: TGTGCCAGCAGCACCGGGACACACTTCAACTATGGCTACACCTTC.

V usage is TRBV7-9 and J usage is TRBJ1-2, with D possibly being TRBD1 (5 bases). Germline lookup yields CDR1 SEHNR and CDR2 FQNEAQ (reference sequence). The CDR3 has 14 amino acids. Trimming left V 0 bases short and J 6 bases short, with 11 bases between. Here the CDR3 reads CASSLAGGVHGYTF. CDR3 DNA: TGTGCCAGCAGCTTAGCGGGGGGAGTCCATGGCTACACCTTC.

J is TRBJ2-5 and V is TRBV5-1, with 9 nucleotides matching TRBD1. Germline assignment: CDR1 SGHRS and CDR2 YFSETQ. V trimming: 4 bases; J trimming: 4 bases; junction bases outside the gene matches: 8. The CDR3 has 15 residues. The chain's CDR3 is CASSTHDRGGETQYF. The CDR3 nucleotides are TGCGCCAGCAGCACCCACGACAGGGGGGGAGAGACCCAGTACTTC.

The chain couples TRBV11-2 to TRBJ2-3; 10 bases are shared with TRBD2. CDR1 is SGHAT and CDR2 is FQNNGV in the germline V gene. The CDR3 has 16 residues. The ends lost 2 bases at V and 2 bases at J; junction bases unmatched: 4. The CDR3 coding sequence is TGTGCCAGCAGCTTATATAGCGGGAGGAACACAGATACGCAGTATTTT. It specifies CASSLYSGRNTDTQYF.

The chain uses TRBV7-2 and TRBJ1-6, with 7 bases lining up with TRBD1. After removal of 5 bases from V and 0 bases from J, the junction contained 7 bases not matched to a gene. The CDR3 spans 17 residues. Per germline, CDR1 SGHTA and CDR2 FQGNSA. The CDR3 protein is CASSRGRGSSYNSPLHF. The CDR3 DNA is TGTGCCAGCAGCCGCGGCAGGGGGAGCTCCTATAATTCACCCCTCCACTTT. The full variable domain, rest sourced from reference TRBV7-2 and TRBJ1-6, is GAGVSQSPSNKVTEKGKDVELRCDPISGHTALYWYRQSLGQGLEFLIYFQGNSAPDKSGLPSDRFSAERTGGSVSTLTIQRTQQEDSAVYLCASSRGRGSSYNSPLHFGNGTRLTVT.

The chain has TRBV5-1 and TRBJ2-4; 13 bases line up with TRBD2. The CDR3 contains 13 residues. Germline trimming cut 0 bases from V and 15 bases from J; bases unmatched to any gene: 3. Per the germline V gene, CDR1 is SGHRS and CDR2 is YFSETQ. The CDR3 reads CASSLGTSGSRYF. CDR3 sequence (DNA): TGCGCCAGCAGCTTGGGGACTAGCGGGAGCCGGTACTTC.

This chain uses TRBV27 with TRBJ2-7, with a tentative D call TRBD1 (5 bases). The V end lost 5 bases, the J end lost 2 bases, and 13 bases lay between the germline ends. CDR1 and CDR2 (germline): MNHEY, SMNVEV (reference sequence). The CDR3 extends over 14 amino acids. CDR3 residues: CASSPRTTPYEQYF. CDR3 sequence (DNA): TGTGCCAGCAGTCCACGGACAACACCCTACGAGCAGTACTTC.

This chain connects TRBV20-1 to TRBJ1-1, with 7 bases that match TRBD1. This CDR3 spans 11 amino acids. Germline V gene sequence: CDR1 DFQATT, CDR2 SNEGSKA (reference sequence). After removal of 6 bases from V and 11 bases from J, the junction contained 9 bases not matched to a gene. CDR3 protein: CSAEQGFGAFF. Written as DNA, the CDR3 is TGCAGTGCGGAACAGGGGTTCGGTGCTTTCTTT.

The chain links TRBV19 to TRBJ1-4, with D hard to call. Trimming pared 2 bases from V and 8 bases from J, leaving 15 bases between. This CDR3 is 15 amino acids long. The germline gives CDR1 LNHDA, CDR2 SQIVND (reference sequence). The CDR3 here is CASSISGLTMEKLFF. Here the CDR3 DNA reads TGTGCCAGTAGTATATCCGGACTTACCATGGAAAAACTGTTTTTT.

The chain recombines TRBV24-1 with TRBJ1-5; TRBD1 matches at 7 bases. The germline V gene has CDR1 KGHDR and CDR2 SFDVKD. With 5 bases clipped from V and 0 bases from J, the junction kept 6 bases outside the gene matches. CDR3 length: 16 amino acids. The chain's CDR3 is CATSGTGDYSNQPQHF. DNA of the CDR3: TGTGCCACCAGTGGGACAGGCGACTATAGCAATCAGCCCCAGCATTTT.

The chain employs TRBV15 and TRBJ1-6; TRBD1 might be the D (6 bases). The CDR3 has 17 amino acids. Germline CDR1 reads LNHNV; CDR2 reads YYDKDF (reference sequence). The V and J ends lost 6 bases and 6 bases respectively, with 21 bases between them. Written as DNA, the CDR3 is TGTGCCACCAGTTCCCATACAGGGCGTTTCGCTAATTCACCCCTCCACTTT. Amino acid sequence: CATSSHTGRFANSPLHF.

This chain uses TRBV7-6 with TRBJ2-7, with 9 bases lining up with TRBD2. The CDR3 runs 15 residues. The germline V gene has CDR1 SGHVS and CDR2 FNYEAQ. Germline trimming cut 5 bases from V and 7 bases from J; bases unmatched to any gene: 12. CDR3 protein: CASSLEALAGVEQYF. The CDR3 coding sequence is TGTGCCAGCAGCCTAGAGGCACTAGCGGGCGTGGAGCAGTACTTC.

The chain carries TRBV5-1 and TRBJ1-2, with TRBD1 identical over 7 bases. The V gene's germline CDR1 is SGHRS and CDR2 YFSETQ. This CDR3 contains 16 residues. The V and J ends lost 4 bases and 6 bases, in that order; junction bases with no gene match: 15. CDR3 sequence reads: CASSMGQLGFSNGYTF. In nucleotides, the CDR3 is TGCGCCAGCAGCATGGGACAGTTGGGGTTCTCTAATGGCTACACCTTC.

The chain carries TRBV5-6 and TRBJ1-5; D might be TRBD1 (5 bases). Germline CDR1 reads SGHDT; CDR2 reads YYEEEE. V was clipped by 1 base and J by 3 bases, with 11 bases between them. This CDR3 has 15 amino acids. DNA for the CDR3: TGTGCCAGCAGCTTGTCCAAGGGGAACAATCAGCCCCAGCATTTT. As protein: CASSLSKGNNQPQHF.

This chain connects TRBV29-1 to TRBJ1-4; the D gene is possibly TRBD1 (6 bases). The germline V gene encodes CDR1 SQVTM and CDR2 ANQGSEA. CDR3 size: 13 residues. The V gene lost 4 bases and the J gene lost 7 bases, with 13 bases spanning the gap. DNA of the CDR3: TGCAGCGTTGGGGGGGGCGCGGGTGAAAAACTGTTTTTT. Its translation is CSVGGGAGEKLFF.

The chain uses TRBV24-1 and TRBJ1-5, with 10 positions matching TRBD1. The J segment lost 1 base and the V segment lost 5 bases, leaving 1 base of the junction unmatched. The germline V gene has CDR1 KGHDR and CDR2 SFDVKD. The length of the CDR3 is 15 residues. CDR3 residues: CATSGTGGSNQPQHF. For the CDR3, the DNA is TGTGCCACCAGTGGGACAGGGGGAAGCAATCAGCCCCAGCATTTT.

This chain uses TRBV19 with TRBJ2-1; 8 bases line up with TRBD1. Germline V lookup: CDR1 LNHDA, CDR2 SQIVND (reference sequence). The CDR3 is 15 residues long. V lost 3 bases, J lost 9 bases, and 10 bases stayed unmatched. CDR3 amino acids: CASSILLTGATEQFF. CDR3 in DNA: TGTGCCAGTAGTATTCTGTTGACAGGGGCAACTGAGCAGTTCTTC.

This chain joins TRBV6-2 or TRBV6-3 and TRBJ2-1; 8 bases line up with TRBD2. Germline V gene lookup returns CDR1 MNHEY and CDR2 SVGEGT. V shed 5 bases and J 9 bases; nucleotides not matched to a gene: 9. CDR3 size: 14 residues. CDR3 sequence reads: CASSPGLVWGEQFF. The DNA for the CDR3 is TGTGCCAGCAGTCCGGGACTAGTGTGGGGTGAGCAGTTCTTC.

The rearrangement uses TRBV6-6 and TRBJ2-1; D unresolved. Trimming removed 2 bases at V and 6 bases at J, with 8 bases between. The length of the CDR3 is 13 residues. Germline CDR1 and CDR2: MNHNY and SVGAGI (reference sequence). The CDR3 DNA is TGTGCCAGCAGTTACGGTAGCCCCAATGAGCAGTTCTTC. Translating it yields CASSYGSPNEQFF.

The chain employs TRBV5-1 and TRBJ1-1; no clear D. Germline CDR1 SGHRS, CDR2 YFSETQ. This CDR3 region has 14 residues. The ends were cut back, 3 bases at V and 0 bases at J, with 9 bases in the middle. The CDR3 sequence: CASSSLDMNTEAFF. CDR3 in DNA: TGCGCCAGCAGCTCGTTAGACATGAACACTGAAGCTTTCTTT.